This TCR beta chain is drawn from a study of post-analysis software for immune sequencing data (dated by TCRdb to about 2015). With regard to the full study: The recorded disease courses included relapsing-remitting, secondary progressive and progressive-relapsing multiple sclerosis, and some patients had no subtype annotation. A subset of samples was prepared in parallel using single-end sample barcoding, then pooled and co-amplified after Illumina adapter ligation. The patient repertoires were set against about 10 previously published healthy control repertoires from donors whose ages ranged from roughly 6 to 26 years.

What the study reported, not specific to this receptor: Multiple sclerosis patients had significantly lower normalized Chao1 diversity than controls, a result that suggests substantial peripheral T-cell clonal expansion. Patients showed significantly higher frequencies than controls for about 5 TRBV segments, among them TRBV5-6, TRBV5-1 and TRBV20-1. When samples were clustered directly using the F measure, samples prepared in the same batch co-clustered strongly, which prompted a batch-effect correction. The control group was slightly older than the multiple sclerosis patient group.

Regarding this clonotype: Its cognate antigen has yet to be identified. No base quality information exists; no much larger clone differs at one position.

Trimming removed 8 bases from V and 6 bases from J; the gene matches leave 2 bases unexplained. The CDR3, from cysteine to phenylalanine, totals 11 residues. Only the CDR3 DNA is retained, 33 bases long and in frame from the first base. In the germline V gene (reference sequence), CDR1 corresponds to MNHEY and CDR2 to SMNVEV. To demonstrate the VDJtools post-analysis software, the study profiled TCR beta repertoires from the peripheral blood of approximately twelve young patients with multiple sclerosis. Multiple sclerosis patients were children and adolescents aged about 6 to 16 years. The library was built by means of PCR. Instrument used: Illumina HiSeq 2500. To reduce PCR and sequencing biases, unique molecular identifiers were incorporated into the TCR beta cDNA libraries. Per 1 to 10 million input T cells, approximately 500,000 cDNA molecules were obtained, such that each molecule approximated one T cell. The same protocol used for the earlier healthy control dataset was applied to prepare and sequence the patient libraries. Within a given batch, samples were prepared together, multiplexed and sequenced on the same HiSeq lane. The authors' analysis ran thus. Raw barcoded reads were processed with MIGEC, and single-read molecular identifier groups were discarded before consensus assembly and CDR3 extraction. VDJtools was used for post-analysis of the clonotype tables, with diversity normalized by down-sampling every dataset to the smallest sample size. To correct batch-related cross-sample contamination, repertoire overlap clustering matched CDR3 amino acid sequences but not nucleotide sequences. The raw public reads went through TCRdb reprocessing: fastp at Q25, MiXCR clone calling, in-frame beta chains kept. CDR3 protein sequences are deduplicated, and each keeps its most common genes and DNA. Here the V and J calls rest on TCRdb's processing, not on the authors' analysis. This sample holds some 800,000 distinct CDR3 sequences; 46% were observed only once. Together, the top ten hold 4.9% of the sample.

The origin of this receptor is a girl under 18 with multiple sclerosis. The sequenced material came from blood. The V and J segments used are TRBV27 and TRBJ2-7; the junction holds 9 bases that match TRBD1. CDR3 sequence: CASATGGEQYF. The sequence in DNA is TGTGCCAGCGCGACAGGGGGCGAGCAGTACTTC.